The rows below give T cell receptor beta chains drawn from one sample of a study of beta chain features in type 1 diabetes. Some clones are missing from TCRdb's copy, which holds only in-frame ones; the method was immunoSEQ multiplex PCR. The sample has roughly 100,000 clones, roughly 28% seen once; the top ten hold roughly 0.58%. What was sequenced was central memory CD4+ T cells from blood. The receptor source for this set is a woman younger than 30 with type 1 diabetes. Each CDR3 is given with its conserved first and last residue. Each record gives: clone size, D gene, J gene, V gene, CDR3 DNA, CDR3 protein. The D gene is left open where the match is weak. Some rows mark clone size as missing; the rest say once, few, many or name a class of expanded clone.

clone_size: .; d_call: TRBD1; j_call: TRBJ2-7; v_call: TRBV28; cdr3_nt: TGTGCCAGCAGTGGGGACAGGCCCAGCACCTACGAGCAGTACTTC; cdr3_aa: CASSGDRPSTYEQYF
clone_size: .; d_call: TRBD1; j_call: TRBJ1-1; v_call: TRBV29-1; cdr3_nt: TGCAGCGTAACCGGACAGGGCATATCTGCTGAAGCTTTCTTT; cdr3_aa: CSVTGQGISAEAFF
clone_size: .; d_call: .; j_call: TRBJ1-1; v_call: TRBV2; cdr3_nt: TGTGCCACCGGAGGGACCAGGGCCGCCACTGAAGCTTTCTTT; cdr3_aa: CATGGTRAATEAFF
clone_size: .; d_call: .; j_call: TRBJ2-3; v_call: TRBV28; cdr3_nt: TGTGCCAGCAGTCCACGAGGGGGGGCAGATACGCAGTATTTT; cdr3_aa: CASSPRGGADTQYF
clone_size: once; d_call: TRBD2; j_call: TRBJ2-5; v_call: TRBV18; cdr3_nt: TGTGCCAGCTCACTCTATGCGGCGGGAGAAGGGGAGACCCAGTACTTC; cdr3_aa: CASSLYAAGEGETQYF
clone_size: few; d_call: TRBD1; j_call: TRBJ2-3; v_call: TRBV18; cdr3_nt: TGTGCCAGCCGTACGGGACAGGGGTCAGATACGCAGTATTTT; cdr3_aa: CASRTGQGSDTQYF
clone_size: few; d_call: TRBD2; j_call: TRBJ2-1; v_call: TRBV19; cdr3_nt: TGTGCCAGTAGTATCGGCGGGAGGGCGAGTAATGAGCAGTTCTTC; cdr3_aa: CASSIGGRASNEQFF
clone_size: few; d_call: TRBD2; j_call: TRBJ2-2; v_call: TRBV7-3; cdr3_nt: TGTGCCAGCAGCTTCGGGACTAGCAGTACCGGGGAGCTGTTTTTT; cdr3_aa: CASSFGTSSTGELFF
clone_size: few; d_call: TRBD1; j_call: TRBJ2-5; v_call: TRBV4-3; cdr3_nt: TGCGCCAGCAGCCCCTTAGGACAGGGCAAAGAGACCCAGTACTTC; cdr3_aa: CASSPLGQGKETQYF
clone_size: .; d_call: .; j_call: TRBJ1-3; v_call: TRBV6-7; cdr3_nt: TGTGCCAGCAGTTACTGGGGGGGCTCTGGAAACACCATATATTTT; cdr3_aa: CASSYWGGSGNTIYF
clone_size: medium-sized; d_call: TRBD1; j_call: TRBJ2-6; v_call: TRBV4-2; cdr3_nt: TGTGCCAGCAGCCCTAGGGACAGTGGGGCCAACGTCCTGACTTTC; cdr3_aa: CASSPRDSGANVLTF
clone_size: .; d_call: .; j_call: TRBJ2-3; v_call: TRBV18; cdr3_nt: TGTGCCAGCTCACCACCGGACTACCGGGATACGCAGTATTTT; cdr3_aa: CASSPPDYRDTQYF
clone_size: .; d_call: TRBD1; j_call: TRBJ2-2; v_call: TRBV7-2; cdr3_nt: TGTGCCAGCAGCTACCGACAGGGGAGAACCGGGGAGCTGTTTTTT; cdr3_aa: CASSYRQGRTGELFF
clone_size: few; d_call: .; j_call: TRBJ2-2; v_call: TRBV7-2; cdr3_nt: TGTGCCAGCAGCACGACTACAGGGATCGGGGAGCTGTTTTTT; cdr3_aa: CASSTTTGIGELFF
clone_size: few; d_call: .; j_call: TRBJ1-1; v_call: TRBV5-1; cdr3_nt: TGCGCCAGCAGCTTATCTGGGACACCGAACACTGAAGCTTTCTTT; cdr3_aa: CASSLSGTPNTEAFF
clone_size: .; d_call: TRBD1; j_call: TRBJ1-1; v_call: TRBV6-1; cdr3_nt: TGTGCCAGCAGTCCCCCGACAGGGAAGGGGGCTTTCTTT; cdr3_aa: CASSPPTGKGAFF
clone_size: .; d_call: TRBD2; j_call: TRBJ2-3; v_call: TRBV5-1; cdr3_nt: TGCGCCAGCAGCTTAAGCGGGGGTAGCACAGATACGCAGTATTTT; cdr3_aa: CASSLSGGSTDTQYF
clone_size: few; d_call: TRBD1; j_call: TRBJ1-2; v_call: TRBV30; cdr3_nt: TGTGCCTGGTTAGGACCCGGGACAGGGAAAAGTTTTGGCTATGGCTACACCTTC; cdr3_aa: CAWLGPGTGKSFGYGYTF
clone_size: few; d_call: TRBD1; j_call: TRBJ2-2; v_call: TRBV19; cdr3_nt: TGTGCCAGTAGGGGGACAGGGGGAAACACCGGGGAGCTGTTTTTT; cdr3_aa: CASRGTGGNTGELFF
clone_size: .; d_call: TRBD2; j_call: TRBJ2-2; v_call: TRBV5-1; cdr3_nt: TGCGCCAGCAGCTTACGCCGTAGAGGGGAGGGCACCGGGGAGCTGTTTTTT; cdr3_aa: CASSLRRRGEGTGELFF
clone_size: .; d_call: .; j_call: TRBJ1-2; v_call: TRBV6-1; cdr3_nt: TGTGCCAGCAGTGATCGATCACAGTCGGATGGCTACACCTTC; cdr3_aa: CASSDRSQSDGYTF
clone_size: .; d_call: TRBD1; j_call: TRBJ1-1; v_call: TRBV6-5; cdr3_nt: TGTGCCAGCAGTTACTCACCCGGGACAGGGACAGAAGCTTTCTTT; cdr3_aa: CASSYSPGTGTEAFF
clone_size: few; d_call: TRBD2; j_call: TRBJ2-5; v_call: TRBV4-2; cdr3_nt: TGTGCCAGCAGCCAAGGGAACGGGAGGGTAAAAGAGACCCAGTACTTC; cdr3_aa: CASSQGNGRVKETQYF
clone_size: .; d_call: TRBD1; j_call: TRBJ2-7; v_call: TRBV28; cdr3_nt: TGTGCCAGCAGTTCCGCCGGGACAGGGTCTAAGGGGCAGTACTTC; cdr3_aa: CASSSAGTGSKGQYF
clone_size: .; d_call: .; j_call: TRBJ2-3; v_call: TRBV7-2; cdr3_nt: TGTGCCAGCAGCTCCTTCACAGATACGCAGTATTTT; cdr3_aa: CASSSFTDTQYF
clone_size: .; d_call: .; j_call: TRBJ2-5; v_call: TRBV7-2; cdr3_nt: TGTGCCAGCAGCTTAGTCGACAGAGGAGAGACCCAGTACTTC; cdr3_aa: CASSLVDRGETQYF
clone_size: .; d_call: .; j_call: TRBJ1-5; v_call: TRBV29-1; cdr3_nt: TGCAGCGTTGGCCGGAGGACCGCAAATCAGCCCCAGCATTTT; cdr3_aa: CSVGRRTANQPQHF
clone_size: few; d_call: .; j_call: TRBJ2-5; v_call: TRBV5-1; cdr3_nt: TGCGCCAGCAGCGAAACAACACCGGGATGGGAGACCCAGTACTTC; cdr3_aa: CASSETTPGWETQYF
clone_size: .; d_call: .; j_call: TRBJ2-1; v_call: TRBV11-2; cdr3_nt: TGTGCCAGCAGCTTAGACCCCGGCTCCTACAATGAGCAGTTCTTC; cdr3_aa: CASSLDPGSYNEQFF
clone_size: many; d_call: .; j_call: TRBJ2-7; v_call: TRBV6-6; cdr3_nt: TGTGCCACTTCCCCCTTTAGCGATGGTACCTACGAGCAGTACTTC; cdr3_aa: CATSPFSDGTYEQYF
clone_size: .; d_call: TRBD1; j_call: TRBJ2-1; v_call: TRBV30; cdr3_nt: TGTGCCTGGACACAGGGGGGCGGGCTTGATGAGCAGTTCTTC; cdr3_aa: CAWTQGGGLDEQFF
clone_size: few; d_call: TRBD1; j_call: TRBJ2-7; v_call: TRBV10-3; cdr3_nt: TGTGCCATCAGTGGAGGACAGGGGGCAGATCCCGGCTACGAGCAGTACTTC; cdr3_aa: CAISGGQGADPGYEQYF